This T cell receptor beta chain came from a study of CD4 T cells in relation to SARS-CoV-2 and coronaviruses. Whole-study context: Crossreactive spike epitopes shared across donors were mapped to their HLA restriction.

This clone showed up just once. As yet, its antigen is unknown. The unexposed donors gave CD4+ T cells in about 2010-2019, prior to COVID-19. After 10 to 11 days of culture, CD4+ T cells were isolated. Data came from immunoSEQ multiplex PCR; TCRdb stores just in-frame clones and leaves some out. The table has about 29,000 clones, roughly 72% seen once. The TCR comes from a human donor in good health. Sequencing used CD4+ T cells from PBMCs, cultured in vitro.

The CDR3 DNA follows: TGTGCCAGCAGCCCCTCGGGAGGGTTCGAGCAGTTCTTC. Residues: CASSPSGGFEQFF. This rearrangement joins TRBV7-2 to TRBJ2-1; 8 bases fit TRBD2. V dropped 5 bases and J dropped 10; count of bases not matched to a gene: 7. Germline V CDR1 and CDR2: SGHTA, FQGNSA. The CDR3 consists of 13 residues.